This T cell receptor (beta chain) was documented in a study of T cell responses to AZD1222 COVID-19 vaccine (dated by TCRdb to 2020 to 2022). Some background on the complete study: TCR sequencing was performed for more than 230 trial participants, of whom some 200 were given two doses of AZD1222 and around 25 were given two doses of MenACWY control vaccine. Trial participants were enrolled by age into 18-55, 56-69 and 70-plus year subgroups, with around 140, 26 and 57 TCR-sequenced participants respectively. Study-wide findings and limitations: Most participants were white British and females outnumbered males, and the authors suggested that clonal diversity may have been underestimated. The 56-69-year group was small, and its depth increase did not reach significance, likely because of low power. Conclusions about previously exposed vaccinees were limited because only six AZD1222 recipients were SARS-CoV-2 seropositive at baseline. Because no day 14 peak-response samples were available, the repertoires could be characterized only after the peak T cell response. CD4 TCRs associated with the vaccine covered the entire spike protein, and the dominant responses were in regions 160-218 and 743-854. After two AZD1222 doses, spike-specific TCR breadth and depth were significantly higher than at day 0 and than in MenACWY recipients. Epitopes outside the regions mutated in the B.1.351 and B.1.1.7 variants were reportedly recognized by nearly half of the unique spike-specific TCRs.

The sample's time point label, in plain terms: baseline before first vaccination. What the treatment or condition label conveys for this sample: meningococcal conjugate vaccine given as trial control. Vaccinee samples came from UK trials COV001 and COV002, including a single-blind randomized controlled phase 2/3 trial of AZD1222 (ChAdOx1 nCoV-19) in healthy adults. For TCRbeta chain sequencing, PBMC samples from trial participants were taken at day 0 and at day 28 after the second dose. The CDR3 has 16 amino acids, counting the end cysteine and phenylalanine. Only the CDR3 DNA is retained, 48 bases long and in frame from the first base. CDR1 is given as SGHDT and CDR2 as YYEEEE, both from the germline V gene. The junction shows trimming of 4 bases on V and 6 bases on J, plus 20 bases between the germline ends. On this clone itself: The specificity of this receptor is unknown. No qualities accompany the bases; no much larger clone lies one base away.

The CDR3 regions of human TCRbeta chains were analyzed by immunosequencing. The authors' analysis ran thus. TCRs in the repertoires were matched against a reference library of SARS-CoV-2-specific TCRs that had been generated with the MIRA antigen-specificity platform. Breadth meant the fraction of unique TCRs that were SARS-CoV-2-associated, whereas depth meant the fraction of total T cells that were SARS-CoV-2-associated. Each spike-specific TCR was assigned to its reactive spike region and to a CD4 or CD8 class using the MIRA data. Log10-transformed breadth and depth values were compared by one-way ANOVA with Sidak's multiple comparisons tests. The source is immuneACCESS, and TCRdb retained only in-frame sequences with V and J called. Part of the clones is not carried over; for the studies checked, unresolved V genes explain less than half of this, and the remainder is unexplained. That table furnishes V, J and clone size, whereas the DNA furnished D and trimming. The sample table contains approximately 150,000 clones; only one count was recorded for over 90% of them. The top ten constitute around 0.9% of the sample.

Material: peripheral blood, obtained on day 0 of MenACWY control vaccination. This clonotype was sampled from an adult in good health. Here the chain combines TRBV5-6 and TRBJ1-5, with a tentative D gene TRBD1 over 5 matching bases. At the DNA level, the sequence is TGTGCCAGCAGCCACGGGCCACAAGGGGCGGGTCAGCCCCAGCATTTT. The translation is CASSHGPQGAGQPQHF.